This T cell receptor (beta chain) emerged from a study of T cell changes during pregnancy in multiple sclerosis (dated by TCRdb to the late 2010s). For the wider study: Changes in the T cell repertoire over the course of pregnancy were examined in this study in women with multiple sclerosis.

The library was produced with the immunoSEQ multiplex PCR assay. This is the immuneACCESS table as TCRdb keeps it, with only in-frame sequences that have V and J called. A part of the clones is gone; compared with another copy, unresolved V genes explain less than half, and the rest is unexplained. For this sample there are under 45,000 clones; roughly nine tenths appear just once. Clones ranked in the top ten supply 0.5% to 0.65% of the sample. Reading the germline V gene (reference sequence) gives CDR1 GTSNPN and CDR2 SVGIG. Deletion took 1 base off V and 7 bases off J, with a span of 16 bases between the germline ends. Reading from cysteine to phenylalanine, the CDR3 counts 15 amino acids. Left in the record is the CDR3 DNA by itself, 45 bases read in frame from the first base. Notes on this clone: This receptor's antigen is unknown. No base qualities exist here, and no much larger clone lies one base off it.

The specimen was CD4+ T cells from peripheral blood mononuclear cells, collected in the first trimester of pregnancy. The V and J genes are TRBV30 and TRBJ1-4; the best D guess is TRBD1, with 6 bases matching. This TCR derives from a female donor with multiple sclerosis, enrolled in a pregnancy study. The DNA sequence is given as TGTGCCTGGAGTGGACCGGGACCCAGGGGTGAAAAACTGTTTTTT. Its coded protein is CAWSGPGPRGEKLFF.